This TCR beta chain was sequenced in a study of cytomegalovirus exposure and HLA in healthy donors. The V end was cut by 8 bases, the J end by 0 bases, with 17 bases between. The germline V gene encodes CDR1 MDHEN and CDR2 SYDVKM. This CDR3 contains 16 residues. Primers included in the PCR were 60 Vbeta and 13 Jbeta primers. Sequencing used immunoSEQ multiplex PCR; TCRdb keeps in-frame clones, though not all of them. The data show around 130,000 clones, roughly 80% seen once. This sequence was found in a woman in her thirties or forties in good health and CMV-seronegative. V usage is TRBV28 and J usage is TRBJ2-1, with TRBD2 as a possible D gene (6 bases). The sample taken for sequencing was PBMCs. In nucleotides, the CDR3 is TGTGCCAGCTGGGGGGAAGACGCGAGCTCCTACAATGAGCAGTTCTTC. It is translated as CASWGEDASSYNEQFF.